This TCR beta chain was found in a study of T cells in localized non-small cell lung cancer (TCRdb year 2020). Broadly, across the study: The study examined T cell repertoires in a few hundred patients with early-stage NSCLC and compared tumors with uninvolved tumor-adjacent lungs. The cohort consisted of 236 treatment-naive NSCLC patients whose localized lung tumors had been resected. NSCLC patients had a mean age of approximately 70 years, and 129 were male and about a hundred female.

As to this clone: Its antigen remains unidentified. Per-base quality was not reported, and no clone a single base away is much larger than it.

What the study reported, not specific to this receptor: Uninvolved tumor-adjacent lung showed the highest T cell clonality, higher than tumor, which suggests more focused antigenic responses in the adjacent lung. Higher T cell density in blood was associated with longer overall survival, whereas higher clonality in adjacent lung was associated with shorter survival. Multi-region tumor sequencing was not performed, so intratumor heterogeneity could not be excluded. Because the study design was exploratory, TCR variables were selected using unadjusted p-values without false-discovery rate correction. Of the top 100 tumor clones, a median of about 53 were detected in paired uninvolved adjacent lung; under 30 were also among that lung's top 100.

At diagnosis, tumor, uninvolved tumor-adjacent lung and peripheral blood were collected and then preserved as a mix of FFPE and fresh-frozen material. For TCR repertoire profiling, blood samples were analyzed in the form of peripheral blood mononuclear cells. The immunoSEQ Assay was used to sequence TCR beta CDR3 regions from DNA. The authors' analysis ran thus. To compute T cell density, TCR beta template counts were normalized to usable DNA, which was estimated by amplifying housekeeping genes. Richness was estimated with the preseqR package, extrapolating to 400,000 templates for PBMC samples and 120,000 templates for tissue samples. Clonality was defined by subtracting Pielou's evenness from one. To identify tissue-enriched TCRs, differential abundance testing was run on productive amino-acid clonotypes with a minimum total count of 5 and an alpha of 0.1. The Jaccard Index and the Morisita Overlap Index were used to measure how much the repertoires overlapped between compartments. TCR beta CDR3s were clustered by GLIPH together with public tetramer-defined viral CDR3s, and at least three viral sequences plus V-gene enrichment were required for viral motifs. Sourced from immuneACCESS, this table was stored by TCRdb with only in-frame sequences that have V and J called. A share of the clones is absent; for the studies checked, an unresolved V gene accounts for under half, and the remainder has no known explanation. Clonal size and the V and J genes are those of that table, whereas D and trimming came from the DNA. This sample lists some 28,000 clones; 87% were detected once. The top ten constitute about 6.8% of the sample.

CDR1 and CDR2 are read off the germline V gene as SQVTM and ANQGSEA. The CDR3 covers 12 residues, taking in both the cysteine and the phenylalanine. Only the CDR3 DNA stays, 36 bases, in frame from base 1. V and J lose 4 bases and 3 bases, and a span of 9 bases separates them. Sequencing used peripheral blood, obtained before any cancer treatment. The origin of this receptor is an older male donor with stage I lung adenocarcinoma. The chain is made from TRBV29-1 and TRBJ1-2, with no confidently assigned D gene. The bases are TGCAGCGTTGGTGAAGAGGACTATGGCTACACCTTC. It codes for CSVGEEDYGYTF.